This T cell receptor beta chain was retrieved from a study of Ad26.COV2.S vaccination and SARS-CoV-2 variants. Points from the study as a whole: Vaccine and placebo recipients had similar non-spike TCR breadth. Breadth and depth estimates from TCRs may understate total T cell responses.

Regarding treatment: roughly 18 received Ad26.COV2.S at low or high dose, single or two shots; roughly five received placebo; per-sample allocation not given. The investigators took samples on day 63 after the first vaccine or placebo injection. Adults aged 18-55 years in Boston included the donor. Participants' vaccine, an Ad26 vector, delivered Wuhan-strain SARS-CoV-2 spike. A remark on this clone: Its target is not known.

Germline V CDR1 and CDR2: MDHEN, SYDVKM. V lost 6 bases, J lost 2 bases, and 6 bases stayed unmatched. This CDR3 comprises 15 residues. Repertoires were generated with immunoSEQ multiplex PCR, while TCRdb's copy carries only in-frame clones and drops some. There are a few hundred thousand clones in the sample; 83% occur only once, and approximately 7.8% lies in the top ten. The clonotype comes from a person aged 18-60 years who received the Ad26.COV2.S COVID-19 vaccine or a placebo. Sequences were derived from peripheral blood, sampled in a trial of Ad26.COV2.S vaccine versus placebo. V usage is TRBV28 and J usage is TRBJ2-2; 7 positions agree with TRBD2. In DNA, the CDR3 is TGTGCCAGCAGCCGTACTAGCGCCAACACCGGGGAGCTGTTTTTT. Translating it yields CASSRTSANTGELFF.